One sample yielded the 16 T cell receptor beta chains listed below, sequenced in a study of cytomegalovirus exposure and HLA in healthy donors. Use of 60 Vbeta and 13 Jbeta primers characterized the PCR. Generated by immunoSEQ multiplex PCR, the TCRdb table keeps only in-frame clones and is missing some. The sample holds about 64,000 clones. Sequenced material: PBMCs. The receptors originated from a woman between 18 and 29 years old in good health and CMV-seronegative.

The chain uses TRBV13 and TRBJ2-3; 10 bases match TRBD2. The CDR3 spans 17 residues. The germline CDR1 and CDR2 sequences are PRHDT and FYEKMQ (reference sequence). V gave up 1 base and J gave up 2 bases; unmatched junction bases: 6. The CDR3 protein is CASSLVLSGRVTDTQYF. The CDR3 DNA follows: TGTGCCAGCAGCTTAGTGCTGAGCGGGAGGGTCACAGATACGCAGTATTTT.

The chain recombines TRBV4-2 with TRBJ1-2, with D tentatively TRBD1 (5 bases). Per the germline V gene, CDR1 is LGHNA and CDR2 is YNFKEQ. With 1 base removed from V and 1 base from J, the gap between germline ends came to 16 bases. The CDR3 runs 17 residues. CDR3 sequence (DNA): TGTGCCAGCAGCCAAGTGGGGCAGGGAACCAGTAACTATGGCTACACCTTC. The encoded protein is CASSQVGQGTSNYGYTF.

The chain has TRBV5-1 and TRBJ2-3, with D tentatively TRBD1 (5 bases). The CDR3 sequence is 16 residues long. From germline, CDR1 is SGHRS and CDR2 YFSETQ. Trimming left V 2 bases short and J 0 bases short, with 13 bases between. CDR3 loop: CASSLGDTVSTDTQYF. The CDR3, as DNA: TGCGCCAGCAGCTTAGGGGATACAGTTAGCACAGATACGCAGTATTTT.

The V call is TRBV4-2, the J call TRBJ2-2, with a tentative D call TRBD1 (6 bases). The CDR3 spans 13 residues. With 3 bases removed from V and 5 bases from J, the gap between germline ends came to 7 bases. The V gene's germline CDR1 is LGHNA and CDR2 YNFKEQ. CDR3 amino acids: CASSHTGTGELFF. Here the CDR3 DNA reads TGTGCCAGCAGCCATACAGGGACCGGGGAGCTGTTTTTT.

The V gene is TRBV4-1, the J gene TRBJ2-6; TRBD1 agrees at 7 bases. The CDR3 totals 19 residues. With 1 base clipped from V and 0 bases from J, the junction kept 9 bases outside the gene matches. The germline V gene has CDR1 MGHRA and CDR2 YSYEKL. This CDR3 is CASSQGNRGYSSGANVLTF. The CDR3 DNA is TGCGCCAGCAGCCAAGGTAACAGGGGCTACAGCTCTGGGGCCAACGTCCTGACTTTC.

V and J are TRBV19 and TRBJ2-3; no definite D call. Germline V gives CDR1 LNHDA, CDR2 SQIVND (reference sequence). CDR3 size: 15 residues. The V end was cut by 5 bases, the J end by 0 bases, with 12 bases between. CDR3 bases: TGTGCCAGTAGTGTCCCCTTCCTTAGCACAGATACGCAGTATTTT. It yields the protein CASSVPFLSTDTQYF.

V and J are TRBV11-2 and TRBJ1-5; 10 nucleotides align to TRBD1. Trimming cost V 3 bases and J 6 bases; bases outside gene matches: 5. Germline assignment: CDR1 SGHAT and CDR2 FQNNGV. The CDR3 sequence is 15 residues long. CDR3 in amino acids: CASSFGTGAVQPQHF. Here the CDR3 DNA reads TGTGCCAGCAGCTTCGGGACAGGGGCTGTTCAGCCCCAGCATTTT.

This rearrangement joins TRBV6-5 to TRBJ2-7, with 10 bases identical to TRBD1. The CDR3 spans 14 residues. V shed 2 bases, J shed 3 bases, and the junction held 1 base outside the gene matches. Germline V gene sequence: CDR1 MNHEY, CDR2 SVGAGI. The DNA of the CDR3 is TGTGCCAGCAGTTACCGGGACAGGGGCTACGAGCAGTACTTC. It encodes CASSYRDRGYEQYF.

In DNA, the CDR3 is TGCGCCAGCAGCCAAGGAAGCCCCTCTGGGGCCAACGTCCTGACTTTC. It translates to CASSQGSPSGANVLTF. V usage is TRBV4-1 and J usage is TRBJ2-6; D unclear. Germline V gene sequence: CDR1 MGHRA, CDR2 YSYEKL. CDR3 length: 16 amino acids. Trimming pared 1 base from V and 0 bases from J, leaving 7 bases between.

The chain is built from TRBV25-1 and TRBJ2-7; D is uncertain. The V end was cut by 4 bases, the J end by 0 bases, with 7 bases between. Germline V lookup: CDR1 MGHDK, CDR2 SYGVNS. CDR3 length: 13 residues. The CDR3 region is CASSVKSSYEQYF. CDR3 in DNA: TGTGCCAGCAGTGTGAAGAGCTCCTACGAGCAGTACTTC.

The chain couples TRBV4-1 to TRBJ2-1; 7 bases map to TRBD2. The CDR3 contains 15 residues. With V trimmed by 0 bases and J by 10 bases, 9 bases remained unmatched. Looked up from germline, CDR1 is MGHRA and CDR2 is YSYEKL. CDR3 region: CASSQDRLASAEQFF. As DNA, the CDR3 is TGCGCCAGCAGCCAAGATAGACTAGCCTCCGCGGAGCAGTTCTTC.

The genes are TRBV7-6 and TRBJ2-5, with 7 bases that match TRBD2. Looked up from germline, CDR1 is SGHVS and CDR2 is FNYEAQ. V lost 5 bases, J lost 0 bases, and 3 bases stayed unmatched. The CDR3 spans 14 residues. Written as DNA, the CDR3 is TGTGCCAGCAGCGGGGGGGTGGACCAAGAGACCCAGTACTTC. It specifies CASSGGVDQETQYF.

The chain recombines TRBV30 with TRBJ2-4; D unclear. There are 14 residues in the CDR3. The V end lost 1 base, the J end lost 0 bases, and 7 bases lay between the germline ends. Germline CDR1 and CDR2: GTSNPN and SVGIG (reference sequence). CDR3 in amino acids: CAWSDRRAKNIQYF. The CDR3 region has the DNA TGTGCCTGGAGTGACCGGAGAGCCAAAAACATTCAGTACTTC.

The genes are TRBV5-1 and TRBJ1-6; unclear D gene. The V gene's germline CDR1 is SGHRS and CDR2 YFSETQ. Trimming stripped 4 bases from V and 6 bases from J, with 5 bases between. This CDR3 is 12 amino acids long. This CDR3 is CASSPSNSPLHF. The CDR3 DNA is TGCGCCAGCAGCCCGAGTAATTCACCCCTCCACTTT. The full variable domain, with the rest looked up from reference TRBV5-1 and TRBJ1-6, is KAGVTQTPRYLIKTRGQQVTLSCSPISGHRSVSWYQQTPGQGLQFLFEYFSETQRNKGNFPGRFSGRQFSNSRSEMNVSTLELGDSALYLCASSPSNSPLHFGNGTRLTVT.

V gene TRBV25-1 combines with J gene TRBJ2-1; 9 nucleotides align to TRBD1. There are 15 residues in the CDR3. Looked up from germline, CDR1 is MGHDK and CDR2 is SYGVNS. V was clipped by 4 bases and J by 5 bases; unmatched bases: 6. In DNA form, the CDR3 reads TGTGCCAGCAGTGGCCGGGACAGGGTTGACAATGAGCAGTTCTTC. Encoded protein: CASSGRDRVDNEQFF. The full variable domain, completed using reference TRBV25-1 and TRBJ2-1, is EADIYQTPRYLVIGTGKKITLECSQTMGHDKMYWYQQDPGMELHLIHYSYGVNSTEKGDLSSESTVSRIRTEHFPLTLESARPSHTSQYLCASSGRDRVDNEQFFGPGTRLTVL.

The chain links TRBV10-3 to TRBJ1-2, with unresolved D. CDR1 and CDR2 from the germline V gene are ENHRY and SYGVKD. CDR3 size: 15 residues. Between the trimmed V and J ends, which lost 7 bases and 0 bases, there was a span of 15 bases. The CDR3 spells CAITDPQHPNYGYTF. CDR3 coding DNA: TGTGCCATCACCGATCCTCAACACCCTAACTATGGCTACACCTTC.